These T cell receptor beta chains were read from a single sample in a study of shared clonotypes between healthy human individuals. TCRdb's table, derived via immunoSEQ multiplex PCR, lists solely in-frame clones and lacks some. The table shows around 2,000,000 clones, with approximately 94% occurring only once. Sequenced material: naive CD8+ T cells from PBMCs. These receptors were collected from a man aged 18 to 35 in good health. Some clones in this sample may be carry-over from other donors' samples. Both conserved end residues are part of each CDR3. A D gene is named only where the DNA matches it firmly.

J gene: TRBJ1-5
V gene: TRBV19
D gene: NA
CDR3 protein: CASSTNPGHAIQPQHF

J gene: TRBJ2-7
V gene: TRBV7-2
D gene: NA
CDR3 protein: CASSSRTVYEQYF

J gene: TRBJ1-1
V gene: TRBV27
D gene: NA
CDR3 protein: CASSSLQNTEAFF

J gene: TRBJ2-7
V gene: TRBV28
D gene: NA
CDR3 protein: CASSLDSSYEQYF

J gene: TRBJ2-7
V gene: TRBV2
D gene: NA
CDR3 protein: CASSYGPEQYF

J gene: TRBJ2-2
V gene: TRBV11-2
D gene: TRBD2
CDR3 protein: CASSSGLAGGPGTGELFF

J gene: TRBJ2-7
V gene: TRBV27
D gene: NA
CDR3 protein: CASSLRGTAFYEQYF

J gene: TRBJ1-1
V gene: TRBV9
D gene: NA
CDR3 protein: CASSPSGTGIMNTEAFF

J gene: TRBJ1-5
V gene: TRBV19
D gene: NA
CDR3 protein: CASSTGPGRLGDQPQHF

J gene: TRBJ2-1
V gene: TRBV7-3
D gene: TRBD2
CDR3 protein: CASSLLSGRPYNEQFF

J gene: TRBJ2-7
V gene: TRBV28
D gene: NA
CDR3 protein: CASSLSFRGTSYEQYF

J gene: TRBJ2-1
V gene: TRBV7-8
D gene: TRBD2
CDR3 protein: CASSPVAGSGDYEQFF

J gene: TRBJ2-5
V gene: TRBV18
D gene: TRBD1
CDR3 protein: CASSPPGQEERYQETQYF

J gene: TRBJ2-1
V gene: TRBV7-9
D gene: NA
CDR3 protein: CASSSGGHEYNEQFF

J gene: TRBJ1-2
V gene: TRBV30
D gene: NA
CDR3 protein: CAWSITGRDNYGYTF

J gene: TRBJ2-5
V gene: TRBV7-9
D gene: TRBD2
CDR3 protein: CASSSRKAGDRETQYF

J gene: TRBJ2-7
V gene: TRBV9
D gene: TRBD1
CDR3 protein: CASSATGTGRYGQYF

J gene: TRBJ1-1
V gene: TRBV28
D gene: NA
CDR3 protein: CASSFRGPEAFF

J gene: TRBJ2-1
V gene: TRBV11-2
D gene: NA
CDR3 protein: CASSLYATLPSYNEQFF

J gene: TRBJ2-7
V gene: TRBV5-1
D gene: NA
CDR3 protein: CASSLGQGSYEQYF

J gene: TRBJ2-1
V gene: TRBV9
D gene: NA
CDR3 protein: CASSVAGPYNEQFF

J gene: TRBJ2-7
V gene: TRBV11-1
D gene: NA
CDR3 protein: CASSLWSSYEQYF

J gene: TRBJ2-7
V gene: TRBV5-1
D gene: NA
CDR3 protein: CASSFGQFYEQYF

J gene: TRBJ2-7
V gene: TRBV27
D gene: TRBD2
CDR3 protein: CASSLRLAGGLEQYF

J gene: TRBJ2-5
V gene: TRBV4-1
D gene: NA
CDR3 protein: CASSHRTVQETQYF

J gene: TRBJ2-2
V gene: TRBV28
D gene: NA
CDR3 protein: CASSLGTGNTGELFF

J gene: TRBJ2-7
V gene: TRBV27
D gene: NA
CDR3 protein: CASSLFLGTYEQYF

J gene: TRBJ1-2
V gene: TRBV6-5
D gene: NA
CDR3 protein: CASSYGESVDYGYTF

J gene: TRBJ2-5
V gene: TRBV11-2
D gene: NA
CDR3 protein: CASSKGGGVQETQYF

J gene: TRBJ2-7
V gene: TRBV7-6
D gene: TRBD1
CDR3 protein: CASSFLAGGDEQYF

J gene: TRBJ2-5
V gene: TRBV28
D gene: TRBD2
CDR3 protein: CASSPTSGQETQYF

J gene: TRBJ2-2
V gene: TRBV29-1
D gene: NA
CDR3 protein: CSVEPGAPNTGELFF

J gene: TRBJ2-7
V gene: TRBV4-2
D gene: NA
CDR3 protein: CASSQGVEYEQYF

J gene: TRBJ2-7
V gene: TRBV7-9
D gene: NA
CDR3 protein: CASSLGLSRGEQYF

J gene: TRBJ2-5
V gene: TRBV6-6
D gene: NA
CDR3 protein: CASSNRRDGQETQYF

J gene: TRBJ1-1
V gene: TRBV6-5
D gene: NA
CDR3 protein: CASSLFTGSSTEAFF

J gene: TRBJ2-1
V gene: TRBV27
D gene: TRBD1
CDR3 protein: CASSLFPGQGASNEQFF

J gene: TRBJ2-2
V gene: TRBV27
D gene: NA
CDR3 protein: CASSLGAGSTGELFF

J gene: TRBJ1-5
V gene: TRBV27
D gene: TRBD1
CDR3 protein: CASSYRDRDQPQHF

J gene: TRBJ2-5
V gene: TRBV7-8
D gene: TRBD2
CDR3 protein: CASSSIAGTGETQYF

J gene: TRBJ2-2
V gene: TRBV15
D gene: TRBD1
CDR3 protein: CATRNSGQGSDTGELFF

J gene: TRBJ2-7
V gene: TRBV27
D gene: TRBD2
CDR3 protein: CASSLFPPRGSPYEQYF

J gene: TRBJ2-1
V gene: TRBV5-6
D gene: TRBD2
CDR3 protein: CASSPTSGLEQFF

J gene: TRBJ2-5
V gene: TRBV2
D gene: NA
CDR3 protein: CASSDYQETQYF

J gene: TRBJ2-1
V gene: TRBV28
D gene: NA
CDR3 protein: CASSLPTTDSSYNEQFF

J gene: TRBJ2-1
V gene: TRBV28
D gene: TRBD2
CDR3 protein: CASSLRPPTSGNYNEQFF

J gene: TRBJ2-5
V gene: TRBV6-6
D gene: TRBD1
CDR3 protein: CASSTRTGGGQETQYF

J gene: TRBJ1-5
V gene: TRBV19
D gene: NA
CDR3 protein: CASTPDLSNQPQHF

J gene: TRBJ2-7
V gene: TRBV5-1
D gene: NA
CDR3 protein: CASSLTGTYEQYF

J gene: TRBJ1-2
V gene: TRBV13
D gene: NA
CDR3 protein: CASSPWNGYGYTF

J gene: TRBJ2-7
V gene: TRBV10-1
D gene: NA
CDR3 protein: CASIYEQYF

J gene: TRBJ2-1
V gene: TRBV19
D gene: NA
CDR3 protein: CASSMESASSYNEQFF

J gene: TRBJ2-7
V gene: TRBV29-1
D gene: NA
CDR3 protein: CSVSEGGFYEQYF

J gene: TRBJ2-1
V gene: TRBV9
D gene: NA
CDR3 protein: CASSVSMGVYNEQFF

J gene: TRBJ2-2
V gene: TRBV14
D gene: NA
CDR3 protein: CASSQVQNTGELFF